What follows are 7 T cell receptor beta chains derived from one specimen sequenced in a study of blood T cell repertoires in COVID-19. TCRdb's table, derived via immunoSEQ multiplex PCR, lists solely in-frame clones and lacks some. The sample gives 130,000 to 150,000 clones, about 84% of which show up once; under 9.5% is in the top ten. Sequenced sample: peripheral blood. The source of these receptors is an elderly woman in a cohort sampled during active or convalescent COVID-19.

This clone has only a few counts. V usage is TRBV6-5 and J usage is TRBJ1-3; TRBD1 is a possible D gene (5 bases). Trimming removed 6 bases at V and 2 bases at J, with 11 bases between. This CDR3 has 14 amino acids. Germline-derived CDR1 and CDR2 are MNHEY and SVGAGI. CDR3 coding DNA: TGTGCCAGCAGAGTTACAGGACCTGGAAACACCATATATTTT. Translating it yields CASRVTGPGNTIYF.

This chain connects TRBV3-1 (or the pseudogene TRBV3-2) to TRBJ2-1; the match to TRBD2 covers 12 bases. The V and J ends lost 6 bases and 4 bases, in that order; junction bases with no gene match: 10. The CDR3 is 17 residues long. In germline, CDR1 is LGHDT, CDR2 YNNKEL (reference sequence). The CDR3 coding sequence is TGTGCCAGCAGTCGCGGACTAGCGGGGACGATTTACAATGAGCAGTTCTTC. Its translation is CASSRGLAGTIYNEQFF.

This clone showed up just once. The chain employs TRBV6-6 and TRBJ2-2, with D unresolved. The germline V and J ends were trimmed by 0 bases and 7 bases, with 6 bases remaining between them. This CDR3 has 13 amino acids. From germline, CDR1 is MNHNY and CDR2 SVGAGI (reference sequence). The DNA for the CDR3 is TGTGCCAGCAGTTACTCGAGATTCGGGGAGCTGTTTTTT. Translation gives CASSYSRFGELFF.

The J gene is TRBJ2-2, the V gene TRBV7-3; 9 bases match TRBD1. With 5 bases clipped from V and 5 bases from J, the junction kept 6 bases outside the gene matches. CDR1 and CDR2 (germline): SGHTA, FQGTGA. This CDR3 region has 15 residues. The CDR3 DNA reads TGTGCCAGCAGCCGGACAGGGGTTGAGACCGGGGAGCTGTTTTTT. This gives the protein CASSRTGVETGELFF.

The V gene is TRBV5-4, the J gene TRBJ1-3; D gene unclear. Germline assignment: CDR1 SGHNT and CDR2 YYREEE (reference sequence). The CDR3 sequence is 15 residues long. Trimming cost V 3 bases and J 0 bases, with 10 bases left between them. The CDR3 sequence: CASSSTVNSGNTIYF. The CDR3 DNA reads TGTGCCAGCAGCTCCACAGTTAACTCTGGAAACACCATATATTTT.

Details on this clone: The junction departs from the called germline gene at one end, perhaps through a read error. The chain uses TRBV9 and TRBJ2-2, with D possibly being TRBD2 (5 bases). The CDR3 contains 13 residues. The germline V gene encodes CDR1 SGDLS and CDR2 YYNGEE. For the CDR3, the DNA is TGTGCCAGCAGCGTAAGTCCGTCCGGGAAGCTGTTTTTT. Amino acids: CASSVSPSGKLFF.

Only one count was recorded for this clone. This sequence joins TRBV5-1 and TRBJ2-2; possible D gene TRBD2, 5 bases. The ends were cut back, 0 bases at V and 7 bases at J, with 10 bases in the middle. From germline, CDR1 is SGHRS and CDR2 YFSETQ. CDR3 length equals 14 residues. The CDR3 nucleotides read TGCGCCAGCAGCTTGGTTCCGGGAAACGGGGAGCTGTTTTTT. Its protein is CASSLVPGNGELFF.